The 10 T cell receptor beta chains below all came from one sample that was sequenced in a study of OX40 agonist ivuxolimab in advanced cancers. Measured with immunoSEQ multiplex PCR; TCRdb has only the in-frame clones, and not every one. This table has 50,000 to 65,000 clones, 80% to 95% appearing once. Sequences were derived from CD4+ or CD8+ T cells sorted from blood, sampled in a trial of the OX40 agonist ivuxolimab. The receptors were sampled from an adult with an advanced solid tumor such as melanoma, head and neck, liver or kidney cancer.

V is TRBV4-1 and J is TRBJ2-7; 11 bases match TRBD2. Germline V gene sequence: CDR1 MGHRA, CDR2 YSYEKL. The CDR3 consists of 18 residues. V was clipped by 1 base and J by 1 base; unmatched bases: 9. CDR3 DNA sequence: TGCGCCAGCAGCCAAGGGGCTAGCGGGAGGTTCCTTTCCTACGAGCAGTACTTC. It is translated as CASSQGASGRFLSYEQYF.

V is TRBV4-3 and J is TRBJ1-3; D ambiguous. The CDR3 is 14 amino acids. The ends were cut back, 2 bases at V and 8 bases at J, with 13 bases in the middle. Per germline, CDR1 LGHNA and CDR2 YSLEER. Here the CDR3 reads CASSQQGGLDTIYF. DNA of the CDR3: TGCGCCAGCAGCCAACAAGGTGGATTGGACACCATATATTTT.

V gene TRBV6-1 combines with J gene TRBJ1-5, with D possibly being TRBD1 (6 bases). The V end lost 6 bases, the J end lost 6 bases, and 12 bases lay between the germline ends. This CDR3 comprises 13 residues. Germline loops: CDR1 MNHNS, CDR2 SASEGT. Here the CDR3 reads CASRAGEGQPQHF. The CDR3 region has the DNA TGTGCCAGCAGGGCAGGGGAGGGTCAGCCCCAGCATTTT.

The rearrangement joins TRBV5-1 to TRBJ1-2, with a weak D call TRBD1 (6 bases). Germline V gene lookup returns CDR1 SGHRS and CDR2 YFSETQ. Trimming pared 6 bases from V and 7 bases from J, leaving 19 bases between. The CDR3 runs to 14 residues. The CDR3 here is CASNTAGASAGYTF. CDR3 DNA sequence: TGCGCCAGCAACACTGCGGGGGCGTCCGCTGGCTACACCTTC. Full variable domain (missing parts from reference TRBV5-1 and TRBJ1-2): KAGVTQTPRYLIKTRGQQVTLSCSPISGHRSVSWYQQTPGQGLQFLFEYFSETQRNKGNFPGRFSGRQFSNSRSEMNVSTLELGDSALYLCASNTAGASAGYTFGSGTRLTVV.

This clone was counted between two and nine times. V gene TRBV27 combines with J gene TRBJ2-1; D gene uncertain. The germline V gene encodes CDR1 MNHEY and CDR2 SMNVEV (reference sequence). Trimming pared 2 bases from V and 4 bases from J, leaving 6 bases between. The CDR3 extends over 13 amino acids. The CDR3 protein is CASSLSVYNEQFF. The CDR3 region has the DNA TGTGCCAGCAGTTTAAGTGTATACAATGAGCAGTTCTTC.

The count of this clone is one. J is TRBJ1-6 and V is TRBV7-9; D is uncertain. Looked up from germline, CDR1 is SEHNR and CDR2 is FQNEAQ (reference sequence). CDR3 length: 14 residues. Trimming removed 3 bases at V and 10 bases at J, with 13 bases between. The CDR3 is CASSFPPVGSPLHF. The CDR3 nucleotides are TGTGCCAGCAGCTTCCCACCTGTGGGCTCACCCCTCCACTTT.

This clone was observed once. In DNA form, the CDR3 reads TGTGCCTGGGACGTTGCAGATACGCAGTATTTT. This translates into CAWDVADTQYF. The rearrangement uses TRBV30 and TRBJ2-3; D is uncertain. Germline V lookup: CDR1 GTSNPN, CDR2 SVGIG (reference sequence). Trimming cost V 5 bases and J 4 bases, with 7 bases left between them. The CDR3 length is 11 residues.

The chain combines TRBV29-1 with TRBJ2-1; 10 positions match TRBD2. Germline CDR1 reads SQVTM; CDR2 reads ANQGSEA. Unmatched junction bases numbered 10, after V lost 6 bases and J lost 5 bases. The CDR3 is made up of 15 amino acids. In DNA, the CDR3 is TGCAGCGTGACCCATAGCGGGAGGTTGGACAATGAGCAGTTCTTC. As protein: CSVTHSGRLDNEQFF.

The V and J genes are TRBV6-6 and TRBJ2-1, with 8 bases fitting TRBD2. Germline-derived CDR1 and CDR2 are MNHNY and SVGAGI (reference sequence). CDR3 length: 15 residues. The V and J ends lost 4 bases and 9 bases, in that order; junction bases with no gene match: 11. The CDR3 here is CASSSGSSGKAEQFF. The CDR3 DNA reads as TGTGCCAGCAGTTCCGGTAGTAGCGGGAAGGCTGAGCAGTTCTTC.

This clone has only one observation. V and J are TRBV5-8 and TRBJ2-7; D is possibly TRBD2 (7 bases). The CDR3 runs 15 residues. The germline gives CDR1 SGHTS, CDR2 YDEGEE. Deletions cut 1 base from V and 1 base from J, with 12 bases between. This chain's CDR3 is CASSLRGGGSYEQYF. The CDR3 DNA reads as TGTGCCAGCAGCTTGCGGGGAGGGGGGTCCTACGAGCAGTACTTC. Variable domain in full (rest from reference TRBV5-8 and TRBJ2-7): EAGVTQSPTHLIKTRGQQATLRCSPISGHTSVYWYQQALGLGLQFLLWYDEGEERNRGNFPPRFSGRQFPNYSSELNVNALELEDSALYLCASSLRGGGSYEQYFGPGTRLTVT.